The clone carrying this T cell receptor (beta chain) showed up many times. A NOSPECS grade of at least 4, a Clinical Activity Score of at least 3 and duration under 3 months were recorded in ophthalmopathy patients. PBMCs stemmed from around 9.3 ml fresh peripheral blood. The CDR3 has 13 residues. Deletions cut 6 bases from V and 5 bases from J, with 13 bases between. The germline gives CDR1 MNHNS, CDR2 SASEGT. RNA transcripts served as the template for amplifying TCR beta CDR3 regions. Initially, a first-round RT-PCR of the TCR CDR3 employed the HTBI primer set. From the multiplex PCR reads, TCRdb called clonotypes with MiXCR, one entry per CDR3 protein. Found here are 500,000 or so distinct CDR3 sequences, roughly 15% of them singletons; the top ten hold 15% to 20%. This entry is derived from a study of T cells in Graves' hyperthyroidism and ophthalmopathy.

The clonotype originates from a woman aged 18-35 years with Graves' ophthalmopathy. This chain joins TRBV6-1 and TRBJ2-5; possibly TRBD2 for D (6 bases). The material sequenced was blood. Here the CDR3 DNA reads TGTGCCAGCAGCGGGACTGACTTGGAGACCCAGTACTTC. Amino acid sequence: CASSGTDLETQYF.